This T cell receptor beta chain derives from a study of regulatory T cells in long-lasting Graves disease. Broader study findings: Patients with persistent disease showed a bias toward TRBV28, TRBJ1-2 and TRBJ2-5. Newly diagnosed Graves' patients exceeded persistent ones in TCR diversity. Comparison showed that persistent patients shared more public clonotypes (about 2,800) than new patients (approximately 930).

As to this clonotype: Its target is unknown.

CDR3 regions were amplified by Arm-PCR using iRepertoire HTBI primers to build TCR beta libraries. MiXCR was run by TCRdb on the multiplex PCR reads, yielding one entry per CDR3 protein. This table has a few hundred thousand distinct CDR3 sequences, around 17% appearing once. V was trimmed by 7 bases and J by 1 base, leaving 19 bases between them. Germline CDR1 and CDR2: MDHEN and SYDVKM. This CDR3 is built from 16 residues. The sample's time point: newly diagnosed GD, antithyroid drugs for less than 3 months. RNA extracted from PBMCs served as the sequencing template. Graves' disease was diagnosed by American Thyroid Association guidelines. These data also formed part of another study, on T cells in Graves' hyperthyroidism and ophthalmopathy.

V and J are TRBV28 and TRBJ1-1; D might be TRBD1 (6 bases). This clonotype was obtained from a man aged 40-55 years with Graves disease. The source material was peripheral blood mononuclear cells (PBMCs), sampled at new diagnosis, from a patient treated with antithyroid drugs. The CDR3 DNA reads TGTGCCAGCATCCCAGGGGAGATATACACGAACACTGAAGCTTTCTTT. This gives the protein CASIPGEIYTNTEAFF.